This T cell receptor (beta chain) was identified in a study of CD8 T cells in Susac syndrome. Random hexamers served to reverse transcribe roughly 0.45 to 1 ug RNA. TCRdb re-called the immunoSEQ multiplex PCR reads with MiXCR, one entry per CDR3 protein. The sample shows around 280,000 distinct CDR3 sequences, around 90% of them seen only once. V was pared by 3 bases and J by 7 bases, with 5 bases of the junction left unmatched. Per the germline V gene, CDR1 is GTSNPN and CDR2 is SVGIG (reference sequence). This CDR3 is built from 13 residues. The specimen was CD4+ T cells from PBMCs. The clonotype was recovered from a human donor with multiple sclerosis. V usage is TRBV30 and J usage is TRBJ2-2; 7 nucleotides line up with TRBD1. The CDR3 sequence: CAWRYRGDGELFF. The CDR3 DNA follows: TGTGCCTGGAGATACAGGGGCGACGGGGAGCTGTTTTTT.